The clone carrying this T cell receptor (beta chain) occurred a few times. TCRbeta library preparation incorporated unique molecular identifiers. TCRdb re-analysed the PCR reads in MiXCR, keeping a single row per CDR3 protein. The sample has a few hundred thousand distinct CDR3 sequences, under 15% seen once; the top ten hold roughly 2.3%. This sample was included in a study of T-cell reconstitution after alpha-beta-depleted transplantation in children. Germline V lookup: CDR1 KGHDR, CDR2 SFDVKD. The length of the CDR3 is 13 residues. With 9 bases clipped from V and 3 bases from J, the junction kept 4 bases outside the gene matches.

The source material was PBMCs, mostly from graft donor cells, sampled 360 days after TCRalphabeta/CD19-depleted stem cell transplant. This clonotype was obtained from a male patient between 5 and 17 years old who had a stem cell transplant for acute myeloid leukemia, so the T cells may come from the graft donor. This rearrangement joins TRBV24-1 to TRBJ2-1; 7 nucleotides align to TRBD1. The CDR3 region is CATGDSLYNEQFF. The CDR3 DNA follows: TGTGCCACCGGGGACAGTCTCTACAATGAGCAGTTCTTC.